These 16 T cell receptor beta chains were sequenced from one sample in a study of cytotoxic CD8 clonotypes in ibrutinib-treated CLL. Libraries were prepared by immunoSEQ multiplex PCR; TCRdb keeps only in-frame clonotypes and omits some of them. The sample lists approximately 340,000 clones; 67% were seen once. Source: PBMCs, taken after 36 months of ibrutinib treatment. These receptor sequences come from a human donor with chronic lymphocytic leukemia.

The chain carries TRBV6-1 and TRBJ2-7; 7 nucleotides agree with TRBD1. The CDR3 has 13 residues. Trimming cost V 5 bases and J 6 bases; bases outside gene matches: 7. The germline CDR1 and CDR2 sequences are MNHNS and SASEGT. CDR3 residues: CASSPGQILEQYF. As DNA, the CDR3 is TGTGCCAGCAGTCCGGGACAGATACTCGAGCAGTACTTC.

V and J are TRBV5-1 and TRBJ2-7; a possible D gene is TRBD1 (6 bases). Germline values: CDR1 SGHRS, CDR2 YFSETQ. Trimming pared 0 bases from V and 6 bases from J, leaving 16 bases between. This CDR3 contains 15 residues. This CDR3 reads CASSLVQGIRFEQYF. The DNA of the CDR3 is TGCGCCAGCAGCTTGGTCCAGGGGATTCGCTTCGAGCAGTACTTC.

This clone has more than one count but fewer than ten. The V call is TRBV9, the J call TRBJ2-6, with unresolved D. Trimming stripped 0 bases from V and 4 bases from J, with 11 bases between. The germline gives CDR1 SGDLS, CDR2 YYNGEE. The CDR3 is made up of 16 amino acids. CDR3 residues: CASSVAAGLGANVLTF. DNA of the CDR3: TGTGCCAGCAGCGTAGCTGCAGGTCTGGGGGCCAACGTCCTGACTTTC. Using reference TRBV9 and TRBJ2-6 for the parts outside the CDR3, the full variable domain is DSGVTQTPKHLITATGQRVTLRCSPRSGDLSVYWYQQSLDQGLQFLIQYYNGEERAKGNILERFSAQQFPDLHSELNLSSLELGDSALYFCASSVAAGLGANVLTFGAGSRLTVL.

V gene TRBV5-4 combines with J gene TRBJ1-2; possibly TRBD1 for D (6 bases). V lost 0 bases, J lost 4 bases, and 16 bases lay in between. The CDR3 is 16 amino acids. From germline, CDR1 is SGHNT and CDR2 YYREEE (reference sequence). Here the CDR3 reads CASSLELRGAGYGYTF. CDR3 nucleotides: TGTGCCAGCAGCTTGGAGTTGAGGGGGGCTGGCTATGGCTACACCTTC.

This clone was observed a few times. The genes are TRBV6-5 and TRBJ1-5, with D hard to call. This CDR3 has 13 amino acids. Germline CDR1 is MNHEY and CDR2 is SVGAGI. Trimming cost V 0 bases and J 6 bases, with 6 bases left between them. Here the CDR3 DNA reads TGTGCCAGCAGTTACTCATCGGGTCAGCCCCAGCATTTT. The encoded protein is CASSYSSGQPQHF.

The V gene is TRBV28, the J gene TRBJ2-7; D perhaps matches TRBD1 (5 bases). Trimming pared 9 bases from V and 2 bases from J, leaving 17 bases between. This CDR3 has 14 residues. CDR1 is MDHEN and CDR2 is SYDVKM in the germline V gene. Here the CDR3 DNA reads TGTGCCAGTTCACTGCAGGGTCCCACCTACGAGCAGTACTTC. Translating it yields CASSLQGPTYEQYF.

The DNA of the CDR3 is TGTGCCAGCAGTTACACAGGCACAGATACGCAGTATTTT. Protein product: CASSYTGTDTQYF. The genes are TRBV6-5 and TRBJ2-3, with D uncertain. Germline CDR1 MNHEY, CDR2 SVGAGI. Between the trimmed V and J ends, which lost 2 bases and 1 base, there was a span of 4 bases. The CDR3 has 13 amino acids.

This clone was picked up many times. The gene calls are TRBV11-3 and TRBJ2-3; 13 nucleotides line up with TRBD2. The CDR3 spans 16 residues. Germline lookup yields CDR1 SGHNT and CDR2 YENEEA. With 6 bases clipped from V and 2 bases from J, the junction kept 5 bases outside the gene matches. CDR3 sequence: CASSSGTSGTTDTQYF. The CDR3 region has the DNA TGTGCCAGCAGTTCCGGGACTAGCGGGACCACAGATACGCAGTATTTT.

CDR3 residues: CASSLSWDTEAFF. The CDR3, as DNA: TGTGCCAGCAGCTTAAGTTGGGACACTGAAGCTTTCTTT. This chain uses TRBV7-6 with TRBJ1-1; D gene uncertain. The ends were cut back, 2 bases at V and 3 bases at J, with 7 bases in the middle. The V gene's germline CDR1 is SGHVS and CDR2 FNYEAQ. CDR3 length: 13 amino acids.

The chain uses TRBV7-8 and TRBJ2-1; D ambiguous. The germline V gene encodes CDR1 SGHVS and CDR2 FQNEAQ. Trimming removed 6 bases from V and 0 bases from J, with 18 bases in between. CDR3 length: 17 amino acids. The CDR3 sequence: CASRPSFTVLSYNEQFF. The CDR3 nucleotides read TGTGCCAGCAGGCCCTCTTTCACAGTCCTCTCCTACAATGAGCAGTTCTTC.

The chain couples TRBV5-1 to TRBJ1-6, with a tentative D call TRBD1 (5 bases). The V and J ends lost 5 bases and 0 bases respectively, with 9 bases between them. Germline lookup yields CDR1 SGHRS and CDR2 YFSETQ. This CDR3 contains 15 residues. The CDR3 here is CASRPDSSYNSPLHF. The CDR3 DNA reads TGCGCCAGCAGACCAGACAGCTCCTATAATTCACCCCTCCACTTT.

Comments on this clone: At one end the junction does not follow the germline gene, possibly because of a read error. This sample includes further DNA sequences coding for the same CDR3. The chain recombines TRBV29-1 with TRBJ2-3; 8 bases match TRBD2. This CDR3 contains 12 residues. Germline V gene data show CDR1 as SQVTM and CDR2 as ANQGSEA. The CDR3 sequence is CSVEAGADTQYF. The CDR3, as DNA: TGCAGCGTCGAAGCGGGGGCAGATACGCAGTATTTT.

The chain joins TRBV7-8 to TRBJ2-3; D unresolved. The CDR3 covers 15 residues. V lost 5 bases and J 2 bases, leaving 14 bases between the germline ends. CDR1 is SGHVS, CDR2 FQNEAQ, per germline. CDR3 region: CASSTRHGDTDTQYF. CDR3 DNA sequence: TGTGCCAGCAGCACCCGACACGGAGACACAGATACGCAGTATTTT.

For this clone: Other nucleotide sequences in the sample specify the same CDR3. V gene TRBV11-2 combines with J gene TRBJ2-6; D gene ambiguous. CDR3 length equals 15 residues. The germline V and J ends were trimmed by 0 bases and 0 bases, with 3 bases remaining between them. Germline values: CDR1 SGHAT, CDR2 FQNNGV. In DNA, the CDR3 is TGTGCCAGCAGCTTAGACGGCTCTGGGGCCAACGTCCTGACTTTC. It codes for CASSLDGSGANVLTF.

This clone was counted a few times. CDR3 in amino acids: CASSYRGARQPQHF. In DNA form, the CDR3 reads TGTGCCAGCAGCTACAGGGGCGCGCGTCAGCCCCAGCATTTT. The rearrangement links TRBV7-2 to TRBJ1-5; TRBD1 aligns across 7 bases. Germline lookup yields CDR1 SGHTA and CDR2 FQGNSA. With 4 bases clipped from V and 6 bases from J, the junction kept 6 bases outside the gene matches. The CDR3 covers 14 residues.

The chain joins TRBV2 to TRBJ1-1; D may be TRBD1 (5 bases). Germline assignment: CDR1 SNHLY and CDR2 FYNNEI. The germline V and J ends were trimmed by 5 bases and 11 bases, with 21 bases remaining between them. The CDR3 runs to 14 residues. Here the CDR3 reads CASSTGTKGRRAFF. CDR3 DNA sequence: TGTGCCAGCAGTACCGGGACCAAAGGCCGGAGGGCTTTCTTT.